This TCR beta chain was documented in a study of a mutant IDH1 vaccine in newly diagnosed glioma. At the level of the study: The initiation of vaccination occurred 4-6 weeks after radiotherapy alone, or with temozolomide cycles. Averaging roughly 40 years of age, treated patients were around 60% male and roughly 40% female. Patients previously underwent radiotherapy, temozolomide, or both, and most underwent both. Notes on the study in general: Pseudoprogression appears to have had no connection to changes in top peripheral T cell clonotypes.

On this clone itself: Its antigen is still unknown.

Noted time point: week 5, during vaccination. Vaccination comprised doses that each held 300 ug of mutant IDH1 20-mer peptide, plus topical imiquimod. Produced via immunoSEQ multiplex PCR; TCRdb's table is partial and in-frame only. Of 25,000 to 30,000 clones listed, roughly 90% are singletons. This receptor was identified in a woman aged 35 to 49 with glioma. Some clones in this sample may be carry-over from other donors' samples. This specimen consisted of peripheral blood mononuclear cells (PBMCs), obtained from a glioma patient whose treatment included an IDH1 peptide vaccine.

The CDR3 DNA is TGTGCCAGCAGCTTCGGGACAGGGGACTACGAGCAGTACTTC. It specifies CASSFGTGDYEQYF. The chain employs TRBV7-6 and TRBJ2-7, with 10 positions matching TRBD1. The V gene's germline CDR1 is SGHVS and CDR2 FNYEAQ. With 3 bases clipped from V and 3 bases from J, the junction kept 2 bases outside the gene matches. The CDR3 sequence is 14 residues long.